This TCR beta chain originates from a study of T cell repertoires in ileal Crohn's disease. V lost 3 bases and J lost 5; bases outside the gene matches: 11. The germline CDR1 and CDR2 sequences are LNHDA and SQIVND (reference sequence). CDR3 length: 17 amino acids. Time point in this sample: neoterminal ileum biopsy at postoperative endoscopy, about 6 months after surgery. Clones were read by immunoSEQ multiplex PCR, and TCRdb kept only the in-frame ones, dropping some. Here the sample spans approximately 3,700 clones, over 70% being singletons. The V call is TRBV19, the J call TRBJ2-4; 9 bases map to TRBD2. Sequenced sample: ileal tissue. The clonotype comes from an adult with Crohn's disease. CDR3 residues: CASSIRLAGKDENIQYF. For the CDR3, the DNA is TGTGCCAGTAGTATCCGTCTAGCGGGAAAGGACGAAAACATTCAGTACTTC.